This TCR beta chain was observed in a study of blood T cells in healthy people across ages. Study results and limitations: Donor CMV status, an unknown factor, possibly confounded changes in expanded clonotypes.

Together with a sample-barcoded 5' primer, a J-beta primer mix was included in a second PCR lasting roughly 6 to 12 cycles. MiXCR, run by TCRdb on the 5' RACE reads, gives a single entry per CDR3 protein. The repertoire includes approximately 1,700,000 distinct CDR3 sequences, around 40% of them detected once, and 23% sits in the top ten. About this clonotype itself: As yet, its antigen is unknown.

CDR3 length: 12 amino acids. V was trimmed by 6 bases and J by 5 bases, leaving 10 bases between them. The rearrangement uses TRBV12-3 or TRBV12-4 and TRBJ2-5, with D unclear. Sequencing was carried out using blood. The sequence was obtained from a human donor in good health. CDR3 sequence (DNA): TGTGCCAGCAGGGTCCGGTGGGAGACCCAGTACTTC. Encoded protein: CASRVRWETQYF.